This is a list of T cell receptor beta chains from one sample in a study of CD8+ T cells in alopecia areata. Repertoires were generated with immunoSEQ multiplex PCR, while TCRdb's copy carries only in-frame clones and drops some. The repertoire holds 200,000 to 250,000 clones, with approximately 38% as singletons. The sample consisted of CD4+ T cells sorted from blood, taken at approximately week 30, from a patient treated with tofacitinib. Receptor source: a human donor with alopecia areata. The CDR3 runs from the conserved cysteine through the conserved F or W. A D gene is named only where the DNA matches it firmly. Clone size is not always given. Where it is, it says once, few, many or a class for expanded clones.

TRBJ2-7 NA TRBV30 TRBD1 TGTGCCTGGAGTGTACAGGGGGCCAACGAGCAGTACTTC CAWSVQGANEQYF
TRBJ2-7 NA TRBV30 NA TGTGCCTGGAGTCGGGAATCCTACGAGCAGTACTTC CAWSRESYEQYF
TRBJ2-3 few TRBV30 TRBD2 TGTGCCTGGAGTAAAACTAGCGGGAGGGGGGGCACGCAGTATTTT CAWSKTSGRGGTQYF
TRBJ1-1 NA TRBV30 NA TGTGCCTGGAGTGTACCCCTCCGTTACCTTGAAGCTTTCTTT CAWSVPLRYLEAFF
TRBJ2-1 NA TRBV5-6 TRBD1 TGTGCCAGCAGACCCACAGGGGGTAGGTCCTACAATGAGCAGTTCTTC CASRPTGGRSYNEQFF
TRBJ1-5 few TRBV7-8 NA TGTGCCAGCAGCGCAGCCGGTGGACGGTTCAATCAGCCCCAGCATTTT CASSAAGGRFNQPQHF
TRBJ1-2 NA TRBV5-1 NA TGCGCCAGCAGCTTGGGTGATTTGAGGAACTATGGCTACACCTTC CASSLGDLRNYGYTF
TRBJ2-6 NA TRBV30 NA TGTGCCTGGAGTGTAAAAGGGGCCAACGTCCTGACTTTC CAWSVKGANVLTF
TRBJ1-6 once TRBV6-1 NA TGTGCCAGCAGTGAAATCGGGGTGGGGACTTATTCACCCCTCCACTTT CASSEIGVGTYSPLHF
TRBJ2-5 NA TRBV5-6 NA TGTGCCAGCAGCTCGGCCCGGGGATCGGGAGCGGAGACCCAGTACTTC CASSSARGSGAETQYF
TRBJ2-7 many TRBV7-2 NA TGTGCCAGCAGCAACAACAGGGTGTCCTACGAGCAGTACTTC CASSNNRVSYEQYF
TRBJ2-7 few TRBV7-9 NA TGTGCCAGCAGGGACACCTACGAGCAGTACTTC CASRDTYEQYF
TRBJ1-4 NA TRBV2 NA TGTGCCAGCAGTGACAAGTATCTGTTTTTT CASSDKYLFF
TRBJ2-1 few TRBV4-2 TRBD1 TGTGCCAGCAGCCCGACAGGGAATGGCGAGCAGTTCTTC CASSPTGNGEQFF
TRBJ1-2 NA TRBV9 NA TGTGCCAGCAGCGTAGCTGGCGGCCACTATGGCTACACCTTC CASSVAGGHYGYTF
TRBJ2-7 NA TRBV7-9 NA TGTGCCAGCAGCGCCTCGGGTCTAGCCCTAAGCTCCTACGAGCAGTACTTC CASSASGLALSSYEQYF
TRBJ2-2 NA TRBV29-1 NA TGCAGCGTTGAAGGGGCAGGAACCGGGGAGCTGTTTTTT CSVEGAGTGELFF
TRBJ1-2 NA TRBV6-5 NA TGTGCCAGCACCTGGGGGCTTGGCTATGGCTACACCTTC CASTWGLGYGYTF
TRBJ2-4 NA TRBV30 NA TGTGCCTGGAGTAGCAGGGGAATAGCCAAAAACATTCAGTACTTC CAWSSRGIAKNIQYF
TRBJ1-1 NA TRBV29-1 NA TGCAGCGTTGGTAGTACGGGACGGAACACTGAAGCTTTCTTT CSVGSTGRNTEAFF
TRBJ1-5 NA TRBV7-9 NA TGTGCCAGCAGCCCCGACTTGGGCAATCAGCCCCAGCATTTT CASSPDLGNQPQHF
TRBJ2-4 NA TRBV7-9 NA TGTGCCAGCAGCTCAAAAGCGTTGGGTGGTAGTGGAGACATTCAGTACTTC CASSSKALGGSGDIQYF
TRBJ2-2 NA TRBV7-2 TRBD1 TGTGCCAGCAGCTCTCGACAGGGAAAGAACACCGGGGAGCTGTTTTTT CASSSRQGKNTGELFF
TRBJ1-1 NA TRBV19 NA TGTGCCAGTAGTACGAGGACCCTGGGCACTGAAGCTTTCTTT CASSTRTLGTEAFF
TRBJ2-2 few TRBV5-5 TRBD1 TGTGCCAGCAGCTTGGCCGGGACAGGGGCGCTACGCGGGGAGCTGTTTTTT CASSLAGTGALRGELFF
TRBJ1-5 NA TRBV11-1 NA TGTGCCAGCAGCTTAAAGGGAAATCAGCCCCAGCATTTT CASSLKGNQPQHF
TRBJ2-3 NA TRBV5-6 TRBD2 TGTGCCAGCAGCCCTCCCACGCCCCTAGCGGGAGCTGCAGATACGCAGTATTTT CASSPPTPLAGAADTQYF
TRBJ1-5 few TRBV29-1 NA TGCAGCGTTCTCGCAGGGGGCAATCAGCCCCAGCATTTT CSVLAGGNQPQHF
TRBJ1-6 few TRBV6-1 NA TGTGCCAGCAGCGGGCGCTCCTATAATTCACCCCTCCACTTT CASSGRSYNSPLHF
TRBJ1-3 once TRBV6-5 TRBD1 TGTGCCAGCAGTTACCGTAACAGGGGGCCTGGAAACACCATATATTTT CASSYRNRGPGNTIYF
TRBJ1-5 NA TRBV6-5 TRBD1 TGTGCCAGCAGTTCCCCGGGACAGTTGCAGCCCCAGCATTTT CASSSPGQLQPQHF
TRBJ2-6 NA TRBV29-1 NA TGCAGCGTTGTTGATCCGGTTACCTCTGGGGCCAACGTCCTGACTTTC CSVVDPVTSGANVLTF
TRBJ1-2 NA TRBV6-6 NA TGTGCCGGATGGGTGGTTAACTATGGCTACACCTTC CAGWVVNYGYTF
TRBJ2-2 NA TRBV5-4 NA TGTGCCAGCAGTCAAGACACCGGGGAGCTGTTTTTT CASSQDTGELFF
TRBJ2-1 NA TRBV5-4 NA TGTGCCAGCAGAATATTTACCGGGCCCCCAATGGAGCAGTTCTTC CASRIFTGPPMEQFF
TRBJ1-2 many TRBV14 NA TGTGCCAGCAGCCAAGGAGGAGGAATTCGACGCTATGGCTACACCTTC CASSQGGGIRRYGYTF